Listed here are 32 T cell receptor beta chains from one sample, sequenced in a study of T-cell memory formation after mild COVID-19 (dated by TCRdb to the early 2020s). The library was built by means of 5' RACE. Sequencing used an Illumina NovaSeq 6000. TCRdb trimmed public reads at Q25 via fastp, called clones via MiXCR and kept in-frame beta chains. Rows matching on CDR3 protein sequence are summarized as one entry with the most common DNA and genes. For this sample the table gives around 470,000 distinct CDR3 sequences, of which 20% were detected only once. Of the sample, 7.5% to 9.5% falls within the top ten clones. Sequenced material: PBMCs or a T cell subset sorted from them (not recorded which). These receptors were collected from an adult woman who had mild COVID-19 (a few samples of this study predate the infection). The sample titles of this study are shuffled in the database, so cell type and time point are left out; the donor was told from shared clones.

This chain joins TRBV7-2 and TRBJ1-5, with 8 bases matching TRBD1. This CDR3 region has 20 residues. The junction had 15 bases not matched to a gene; V was cut back by 2 bases and J by 0 bases. CDR1 is SGHTA, CDR2 FQGNSA, per germline. The CDR3 DNA reads TGTGCCAGCAGCTTACGTCAGGGGGCAAGCTCCTACGTTAGCAATCAGCCCCAGCATTTT. Amino acids: CASSLRQGASSYVSNQPQHF. Full variable domain (remainder filled in from reference TRBV7-2 and TRBJ1-5): GAGVSQSPSNKVTEKGKDVELRCDPISGHTALYWYRQSLGQGLEFLIYFQGNSAPDKSGLPSDRFSAERTGGSVSTLTIQRTQQEDSAVYLCASSLRQGASSYVSNQPQHFGDGTRLSIL.

This clonotype has just a few counts. V and J are TRBV6-1 and TRBJ2-7; the D gene is possibly TRBD1 (6 bases). Germline assignment: CDR1 MNHNS and CDR2 SASEGT. V lost 4 bases and J 2 bases, leaving 9 bases between the germline ends. The CDR3 covers 13 residues. The CDR3 region is CASSGRTAYEQYF. CDR3 nucleotides: TGTGCCAGCAGTGGGCGGACAGCCTACGAGCAGTACTTC.

Only a few counts were recorded for this clonotype. The rearrangement links TRBV7-2 to TRBJ1-1; no firm D call. The CDR3 runs to 15 residues. Germline CDR1 is SGHTA and CDR2 is FQGNSA. Trimming left V 2 bases short and J 0 bases short, with 10 bases between. CDR3 sequence (DNA): TGTGCCAGCAGCTTAACAAGGTCTGTGAACACTGAAGCTTTCTTT. It encodes CASSLTRSVNTEAFF.

This clonotype was observed a handful of times. This chain uses TRBV20-1 with TRBJ2-7; no firm D call. Germline CDR1 DFQATT, CDR2 SNEGSKA (reference sequence). V was trimmed by 3 bases and J by 2 bases, leaving 8 bases between them. The CDR3 covers 12 residues. The CDR3, as DNA: TGCAGTGCTAGCGTCAGGACCTACGAGCAGTACTTC. Protein product: CSASVRTYEQYF.

The chain uses TRBV5-1 and TRBJ2-7; TRBD2 agrees at 13 bases. The V gene end was trimmed by 0 bases and the J gene end by 3 bases; junction bases not matched to a gene: 9. Germline V gene lookup returns CDR1 SGHRS and CDR2 YFSETQ. This CDR3 contains 18 residues. For the CDR3, the DNA is TGCGCCAGCAGCTTGGCCGGACTAGCGGGAGTCGGGAGCTACGAGCAGTACTTC. It translates to CASSLAGLAGVGSYEQYF.

The chain employs TRBV27 and TRBJ1-5, with D possibly being TRBD1 (5 bases). Trimming left V 5 bases short and J 7 bases short, with 18 bases between. Germline loops: CDR1 MNHEY, CDR2 SMNVEV (reference sequence). This CDR3 region has 15 residues. The CDR3, as DNA: TGTGCCAGCAGTCGCCGGGCCTCTCGGGGGCAGCCCCAGCATTTT. The encoded protein is CASSRRASRGQPQHF.

A few counts support this clonotype. The rearrangement uses TRBV20-1 and TRBJ2-5; TRBD2 matches 9 bases. The CDR3 totals 16 residues. The germline V gene has CDR1 DFQATT and CDR2 SNEGSKA (reference sequence). V lost 2 bases, J lost 0 bases, and 7 bases stayed unmatched. The CDR3 is CSARSGGGDYQETQYF. In DNA form, the CDR3 reads TGCAGTGCTAGAAGCGGCGGGGGGGACTACCAAGAGACCCAGTACTTC.

The J gene is TRBJ1-2, the V gene TRBV5-1, with D possibly being TRBD1 (5 bases). The V end was cut by 0 bases, the J end by 3 bases, with 12 bases between. The CDR3 is made up of 15 amino acids. Germline assignment: CDR1 SGHRS and CDR2 YFSETQ. CDR3 DNA sequence: TGCGCCAGCAGCTTGGCCGAACCGGGGGACTATGGCTACACCTTC. The encoded protein is CASSLAEPGDYGYTF.

The sample holds a few counts of this clonotype. The rearrangement uses TRBV2 and TRBJ2-7; possible D gene TRBD2, 6 bases. In germline, CDR1 is SNHLY, CDR2 FYNNEI. This CDR3 has 13 residues. V was shortened by 4 bases and J by 7 bases, with 14 bases between the two germline ends. The CDR3 here is CASSGNRDFEQYF. The CDR3 nucleotides read TGTGCCAGCAGTGGGAATCGGGACTTTGAGCAGTACTTC.

This clonotype was observed a handful of times. This chain joins TRBV30 and TRBJ1-6; no clear D. Trimming pared 2 bases from V and 8 bases from J, leaving 13 bases between. This CDR3 is 14 amino acids long. Germline CDR1 is GTSNPN and CDR2 is SVGIG (reference sequence). CDR3 in DNA: TGTGCCTGGAGTTTGGGGATGCTTGATTCACCCCTCCACTTT. Translation: CAWSLGMLDSPLHF.

There are a few counts of this clonotype. The chain has TRBV29-1 and TRBJ2-4; TRBD2 agrees at 13 bases. V shed 3 bases and J 1 base; nucleotides not matched to a gene: 6. This CDR3 has 17 amino acids. The germline CDR1 and CDR2 sequences are SQVTM and ANQGSEA. The CDR3 protein is CSVEVGLAGWAKNIQYF. The CDR3 coding sequence is TGCAGCGTTGAGGTGGGACTAGCGGGATGGGCCAAAAACATTCAGTACTTC.

There are a few counts of this clonotype. This sequence joins TRBV6-1 and TRBJ2-7; D is unresolved. Germline V gives CDR1 MNHNS, CDR2 SASEGT. The CDR3 is made up of 11 amino acids. V was clipped by 6 bases and J by 2 bases, with 5 bases between them. This CDR3 is CASRVAYEQYF. CDR3 sequence (DNA): TGTGCCAGCAGGGTAGCCTACGAGCAGTACTTC.

This chain joins TRBV5-6 and TRBJ1-1; no clear D gene. The CDR3 is 15 residues long. V lost 1 base and J 3 bases, leaving 13 bases between the germline ends. The germline V gene encodes CDR1 SGHDT and CDR2 YYEEEE. The CDR3 DNA is TGTGCCAGCAGCTTGATGCAGGCTTTGGACACTGAAGCTTTCTTT. Protein product: CASSLMQALDTEAFF. Together with reference TRBV5-6 and TRBJ1-1, the CDR3 gives the full variable domain: DAGVTQSPTHLIKTRGQQVTLRCSPKSGHDTVSWYQQALGQGPQFIFQYYEEEERQRGNFPDRFSGHQFPNYSSELNVNALLLGDSALYLCASSLMQALDTEAFFGQGTRLTVV.

This clonotype was seen at least ten times. The chain employs TRBV7-8 and TRBJ2-5, with D possibly called TRBD1 or TRBD2 (6 bases each). The length of the CDR3 is 13 residues. Germline V gene lookup returns CDR1 SGHVS and CDR2 FQNEAQ. Trimming took off 3 bases at V and 4 bases at J, with 9 bases between the two ends. CDR3 sequence: CASSFRGGETQYF. The CDR3 nucleotides read TGTGCCAGCAGCTTCAGGGGAGGAGAGACCCAGTACTTC.

This clonotype appeared many times. The chain recombines TRBV5-1 with TRBJ1-2; TRBD1 aligns across 7 bases. The CDR3 spans 13 residues. V was clipped by 2 bases and J by 4 bases; unmatched bases: 2. The germline V gene encodes CDR1 SGHRS and CDR2 YFSETQ. The CDR3 region is CASSLGDSYGYTF. The CDR3 coding sequence is TGCGCCAGCAGCTTAGGGGACAGCTATGGCTACACCTTC.

This clonotype was observed a handful of times. This rearrangement joins TRBV7-9 to TRBJ2-5, with 10 bases identical to TRBD1. Germline V gene data show CDR1 as SEHNR and CDR2 as FQNEAQ (reference sequence). V was clipped by 4 bases and J by 4 bases; unmatched bases: 6. The CDR3 runs to 15 residues. The CDR3 bases are TGTGCCAGCAGCTCATGGGACAGGGGAGGAGAGACCCAGTACTTC. Protein product: CASSSWDRGGETQYF.

This clonotype was detected only a few times. The chain recombines TRBV28 with TRBJ1-6, with 8 bases aligning to TRBD1. With V trimmed by 2 bases and J by 13 bases, 7 bases remained unmatched. CDR3 length: 14 residues. From germline, CDR1 is MDHEN and CDR2 SYDVKM. The CDR3 spells CASSLSQGALPLHF. CDR3 in DNA: TGTGCCAGCAGTTTAAGCCAGGGGGCTTTGCCCCTCCACTTT. The variable domain in full, completed from reference TRBV28 and TRBJ1-6, reads DVKVTQSSRYLVKRTGEKVFLECVQDMDHENMFWYRQDPGLGLRLIYFSYDVKMKEKGDIPEGYSVSREKKERFSLILESASTNQTSMYLCASSLSQGALPLHFGNGTRLTVT.

The chain employs TRBV20-1 and TRBJ2-1; 12 bases line up with TRBD2. V dropped 8 bases and J dropped 4; count of bases not matched to a gene: 9. This CDR3 is 15 amino acids long. Germline CDR1 and CDR2: DFQATT and SNEGSKA (reference sequence). CDR3: CSSSTSGSRYNEQFF. In DNA form, the CDR3 reads TGCAGTTCGTCGACTAGCGGGAGTAGATACAATGAGCAGTTCTTC.

The CDR3 sequence: CASSFAPGQPGFF. CDR3 bases: TGTGCCAGCAGCTTCGCCCCCGGACAGCCGGGGTTTTTT. The V call is TRBV7-8, the J call TRBJ1-4; TRBD1 might be the D (6 bases). V lost 3 bases, J lost 16 bases, and 18 bases lay in between. This CDR3 spans 13 amino acids. Per the germline V gene, CDR1 is SGHVS and CDR2 is FQNEAQ.

This clonotype was counted only a few times. The V call is TRBV7-8, the J call TRBJ2-1; D is uncertain. CDR3 length: 15 residues. The V gene lost 5 bases and the J gene lost 1 base, with 12 bases spanning the gap. From germline, CDR1 is SGHVS and CDR2 FQNEAQ. The DNA of the CDR3 is TGTGCCAGCAGCCACCCGGCGAGGTCCTACAATGAGCAGTTCTTC. Its translation is CASSHPARSYNEQFF. The full variable domain, completed using reference TRBV7-8 and TRBJ2-1, is GAGVSQSPRYKVAKRGQDVALRCDPISGHVSLFWYQQALGQGPEFLTYFQNEAQLDKSGLPSDRFFAERPEGSVSTLKIQRTQQEDSAVYLCASSHPARSYNEQFFGPGTRLTVL.

The chain joins TRBV2 to TRBJ1-2, with 7 bases that match TRBD1. Germline V gene sequence: CDR1 SNHLY, CDR2 FYNNEI. The V gene end was trimmed by 10 bases and the J gene end by 2 bases; junction bases not matched to a gene: 7. The CDR3 runs to 13 residues. Written as DNA, the CDR3 is TGTGCCACCCAGACAGGGCGAAACTATGGCTACACCTTC. It translates to CATQTGRNYGYTF.

The chain combines TRBV11-1 with TRBJ2-2; 8 bases align to TRBD1. Germline V lookup: CDR1 SGHAT, CDR2 FQDESV (reference sequence). J lost 5 bases, V lost 5 bases, and 7 bases had no gene match. The CDR3 contains 15 residues. The CDR3 here is CASSPRTGRTGELFF. In DNA, the CDR3 is TGTGCCAGCAGCCCCCGGACAGGGAGGACCGGGGAGCTGTTTTTT.

In this sample, this clonotype turned up many times. The gene calls are TRBV12-3 or TRBV12-4 and TRBJ2-7; the D is unclear. This CDR3 comprises 11 residues. The V gene lost 5 bases and the J gene lost 5 bases, with 7 bases spanning the gap. CDR3 nucleotide sequence: TGTGCCAGCAGTCTCCGGAACGAGCAGTACTTC. Protein sequence: CASSLRNEQYF.

This clonotype was seen a few times. This chain joins TRBV7-9 and TRBJ1-4; 9 bases align to TRBD1. Unmatched junction bases numbered 4, after V lost 3 bases and J lost 8 bases. Germline assignment: CDR1 SEHNR and CDR2 FQNEAQ (reference sequence). The CDR3 is 14 residues long. The CDR3 here is CASSFWTGDEKLFF. CDR3 nucleotide sequence: TGTGCCAGCAGCTTCTGGACAGGGGACGAAAAACTGTTTTTT. The variable domain in full, completed from reference TRBV7-9 and TRBJ1-4, reads DTGVSQNPRHKITKRGQNVTFRCDPISEHNRLYWYRQTLGQGPEFLTYFQNEAQLEKSRLLSDRFSAERPKGSFSTLEIQRTEQGDSAMYLCASSFWTGDEKLFFGSGTQLSVL.

The gene calls are TRBV2 and TRBJ1-2; tentatively, D is TRBD1 (5 bases). From germline, CDR1 is SNHLY and CDR2 FYNNEI. Trimming shortened V by 5 bases and J by 8 bases, and 15 bases separated the two germline ends. The CDR3 is 13 residues long. The DNA of the CDR3 is TGTGCCAGCAGTTGGGACGGGGCAAAGGGCTACACCTTC. Its protein product is CASSWDGAKGYTF.

This chain joins TRBV7-9 and TRBJ2-4; 8 bases fit TRBD2. CDR1 SEHNR and CDR2 FQNEAQ come from the germline V gene (reference sequence). The CDR3 length is 15 residues. Trimming removed 5 bases from V and 1 base from J; junction bases left unmatched: 4. Here the CDR3 DNA reads TGTGCCAGCAGCCCCGGGAGGGGGGCCAAAAACATTCAGTACTTC. Its translation is CASSPGRGAKNIQYF.

The V gene is TRBV7-9, the J gene TRBJ1-1; D gene unclear. Germline-derived CDR1 and CDR2 are SEHNR and FQNEAQ (reference sequence). V dropped 5 bases and J dropped 4 bases, with 11 bases sitting between them. This CDR3 has 13 amino acids. Written as DNA, the CDR3 is TGTGCCAGCAGCCACCGGATATGCACTGAAGCTTTCTTT. This sequence encodes CASSHRICTEAFF.

The V and J genes are TRBV24-1 and TRBJ1-2, with D uncertain. The V end lost 4 bases, the J end lost 8 bases, and 16 bases lay between the germline ends. This CDR3 region has 14 residues. Germline CDR1 and CDR2: KGHDR and SFDVKD. CDR3 loop: CATSDRTDYGGYTF. CDR3 in DNA: TGTGCCACCAGTGACCGGACGGACTACGGGGGCTACACCTTC.

V gene TRBV4-1 combines with J gene TRBJ1-2; a possible D gene is TRBD1 (5 bases). Per the germline V gene, CDR1 is MGHRA and CDR2 is YSYEKL. There are 17 residues in the CDR3. Trimming stripped 4 bases from V and 4 bases from J, with 22 bases between. The CDR3 coding sequence is TGCGCCAGCAGCCGCCCCCAGGGAGGGACCTCCAGCTATGGCTACACCTTC. Translating it yields CASSRPQGGTSSYGYTF.

In this sample, this clonotype turned up a few times. CDR3 bases: TGTGCCAGCAGCTTGGACCTTTGGGGAACGAACACTGAAGCTTTCTTT. This encodes CASSLDLWGTNTEAFF. This chain links TRBV11-2 with TRBJ1-1; D gene uncertain. Germline loops: CDR1 SGHAT, CDR2 FQNNGV. Trimming removed 3 bases at V and 1 base at J, with 15 bases between. The CDR3 spans 16 residues.

This clonotype was observed a few times. The chain joins TRBV20-1 to TRBJ2-1; D possibly corresponds to TRBD2 (6 bases). Germline CDR1 reads DFQATT; CDR2 reads SNEGSKA (reference sequence). Between the trimmed V and J ends, which lost 0 bases and 8 bases, there was a span of 11 bases. The CDR3 is made up of 13 amino acids. CDR3: CSARDRESHEQFF. The CDR3 region has the DNA TGCAGTGCTAGAGATCGGGAGTCTCATGAGCAGTTCTTC.

This chain connects TRBV30 to TRBJ2-5, with D maybe TRBD2 (6 bases). The CDR3 runs 12 residues. Deletions cut 5 bases from V and 5 bases from J, with 12 bases between. From germline, CDR1 is GTSNPN and CDR2 SVGIG (reference sequence). Written as DNA, the CDR3 is TGTGCCTGGGAGGAGGGTACCGAGACCCAGTACTTC. This translates into CAWEEGTETQYF.